This TCR beta chain stems from a study of PD-1 blockade in classical Hodgkin lymphoma. Whole-study findings and limits: There was a significant rise in CD4+ TCR diversity by C4D1, with no such rise for CD8+.

Brentuximab vedotin exposure varied among the patients, all of whom had relapsed after autologous stem cell transplantation. Points on this clone: Its antigen remains unknown.

Repertoires were generated with immunoSEQ multiplex PCR, while TCRdb's copy carries only in-frame clones and drops some. The data show some 30,000 clones, 71% seen once. Trimming removed 6 bases from V and 0 bases from J; junction bases left unmatched: 12. Germline V gene sequence: CDR1 SGDLS, CDR2 YYNGEE. This CDR3 has 17 residues. The sequence came from a human donor with classical Hodgkin lymphoma. The sample in question was peripheral blood mononuclear cells (PBMCs), obtained before the second cycle of nivolumab. V and J are TRBV9 and TRBJ1-1, with 9 bases lining up with TRBD1. In DNA, the CDR3 is TGTGCCAGCAACGATCCCGGGACAGGGCTCTTGAACACTGAAGCTTTCTTT. It codes for CASNDPGTGLLNTEAFF.